This record looks at one T cell receptor (beta chain) sequence and its context. Its antigen remains unknown. The data derive from a study of T cell responses to AZD1222 COVID-19 vaccine. Study-level points and caveats: Spike-wide coverage was observed for vaccine-associated CD4 TCRs, with dominant responses at 160-218 and 743-854. Unmutated regions of variants are reportedly targeted by nearly half of spike-specific TCRs. The donor cohort was predominantly white British with a female majority, and clonal diversity may have been underestimated.

This table comes from immunoSEQ multiplex PCR, and its TCRdb copy is limited to in-frame clones, with some not included. The table records 86,000 or so clones, 90% to 95% of them present only once. The CDR3 is 15 residues long. V lost 10 bases to trimming and J lost 7 bases, with 25 bases between them. Germline V gene data show CDR1 as MNHEY and CDR2 as SVGAGI. This clonotype was sampled from an adult in good health. The source material was peripheral blood, sampled on day 0 of MenACWY control vaccination. J is TRBJ1-2 and V is TRBV6-5; D uncertain. The CDR3 region has the DNA TGTGCCACCTTACAGTCCTTCTCCCTTGGCCTTGGCTACACCTTC. It is translated as CATLQSFSLGLGYTF.